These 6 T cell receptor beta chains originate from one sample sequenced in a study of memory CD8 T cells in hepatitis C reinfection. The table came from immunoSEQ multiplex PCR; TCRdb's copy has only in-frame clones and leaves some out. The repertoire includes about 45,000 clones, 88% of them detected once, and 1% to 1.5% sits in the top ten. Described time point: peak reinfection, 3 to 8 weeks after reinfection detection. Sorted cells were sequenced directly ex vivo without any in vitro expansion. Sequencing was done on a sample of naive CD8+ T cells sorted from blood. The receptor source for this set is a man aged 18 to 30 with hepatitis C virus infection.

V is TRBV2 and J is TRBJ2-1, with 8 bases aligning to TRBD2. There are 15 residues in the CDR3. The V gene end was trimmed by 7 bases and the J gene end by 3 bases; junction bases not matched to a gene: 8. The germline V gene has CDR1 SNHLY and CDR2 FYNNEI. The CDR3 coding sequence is TGTGCCAGCAAATTGTCGACTAGCGTCTACAATGAGCAGTTCTTC. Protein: CASKLSTSVYNEQFF.

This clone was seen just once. CDR3: CAISEGTSGLRETQYF. For the CDR3, the DNA is TGTGCCATCAGTGAGGGGACTAGCGGCCTTCGAGAGACCCAGTACTTC. This chain connects TRBV10-3 to TRBJ2-5; TRBD2 matches 11 bases. Losses at the gene ends were 2 bases for V and 4 bases for J; bases not matched to a gene: 6. Germline V gives CDR1 ENHRY, CDR2 SYGVKD. The CDR3 is made up of 16 amino acids.

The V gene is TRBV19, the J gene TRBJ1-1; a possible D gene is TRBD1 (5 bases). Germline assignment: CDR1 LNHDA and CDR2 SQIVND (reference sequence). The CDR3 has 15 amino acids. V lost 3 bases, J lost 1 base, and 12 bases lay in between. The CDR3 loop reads CASSIGTRGNTEAFF. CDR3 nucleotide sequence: TGTGCCAGTAGTATCGGGACTCGGGGGAACACTGAAGCTTTCTTT.

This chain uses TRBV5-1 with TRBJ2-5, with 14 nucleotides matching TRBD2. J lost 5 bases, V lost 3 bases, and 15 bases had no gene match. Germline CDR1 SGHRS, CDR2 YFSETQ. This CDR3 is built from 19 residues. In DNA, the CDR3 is TGCGCCAGCAGCTCCTCCCGGACTAGCGGGGGGCCTCCTGCGGAGACCCAGTACTTC. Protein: CASSSSRTSGGPPAETQYF.

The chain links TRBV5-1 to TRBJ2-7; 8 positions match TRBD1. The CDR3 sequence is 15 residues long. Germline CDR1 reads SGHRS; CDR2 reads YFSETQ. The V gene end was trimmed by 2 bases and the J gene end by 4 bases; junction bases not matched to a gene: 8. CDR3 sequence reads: CASSLFSGGAYEQYF. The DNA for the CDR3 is TGCGCCAGCAGCTTATTCTCAGGGGGCGCATACGAGCAGTACTTC.

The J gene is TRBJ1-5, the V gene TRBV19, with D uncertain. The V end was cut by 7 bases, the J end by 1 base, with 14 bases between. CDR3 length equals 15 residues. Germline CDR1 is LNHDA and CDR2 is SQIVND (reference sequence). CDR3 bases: TGTGCCAGTAAAGAGGGAAGAGGGAGCAATCAGCCCCAGCATTTT. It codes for CASKEGRGSNQPQHF.